Here is one TCR beta chain with its context. Its antigen is unidentified. The data are from a study of T cells in localized non-small cell lung cancer. Regarding the study as a whole: Compared with tumor, uninvolved adjacent lung displayed greater T cell clonality, ranking highest overall. Only one tumor region went through sequencing, so heterogeneity may still be there. In adjacent lung appeared a median 57 of the top 100 tumor clones.

Per the germline V gene, CDR1 is SGHNT and CDR2 is YENEEA. Trimming pared 5 bases from V and 2 bases from J, leaving 12 bases between. The CDR3 has 14 amino acids. Clones were read by immunoSEQ multiplex PCR, and TCRdb kept only the in-frame ones, dropping some. The data hold about 24,000 clones, with approximately 83% observed a single time. Material: PBMCs, obtained before any cancer treatment. The origin of this receptor is a man between 40 and 75 years old with stage II lung adenocarcinoma. This chain uses TRBV11-3 with TRBJ1-2; D ambiguous. The CDR3 nucleotides read TGTGCCAGCAGCCCCCGTGGGCTGAACTATGGCTACACCTTC. The encoded protein is CASSPRGLNYGYTF.